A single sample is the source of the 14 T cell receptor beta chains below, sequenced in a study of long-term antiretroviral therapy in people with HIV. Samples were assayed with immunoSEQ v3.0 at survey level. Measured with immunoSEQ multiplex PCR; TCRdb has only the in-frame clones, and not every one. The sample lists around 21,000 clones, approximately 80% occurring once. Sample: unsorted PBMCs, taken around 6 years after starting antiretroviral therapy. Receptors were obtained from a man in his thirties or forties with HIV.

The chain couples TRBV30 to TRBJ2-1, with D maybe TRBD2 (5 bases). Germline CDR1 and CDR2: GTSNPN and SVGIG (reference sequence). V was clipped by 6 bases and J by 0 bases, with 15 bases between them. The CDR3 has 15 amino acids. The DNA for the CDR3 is TGTGCCTGTCGGGGAATTCCTAGCTCCTACAATGAGCAGTTCTTC. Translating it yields CACRGIPSSYNEQFF.

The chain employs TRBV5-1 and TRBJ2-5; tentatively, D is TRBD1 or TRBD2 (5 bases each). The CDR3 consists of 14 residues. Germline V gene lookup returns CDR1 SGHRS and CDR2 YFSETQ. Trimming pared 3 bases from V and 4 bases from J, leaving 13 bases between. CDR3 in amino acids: CASSSGRAGETQYF. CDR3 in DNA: TGCGCCAGCAGCTCGGGACGGGCAGGAGAGACCCAGTACTTC. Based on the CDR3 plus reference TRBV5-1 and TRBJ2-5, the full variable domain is KAGVTQTPRYLIKTRGQQVTLSCSPISGHRSVSWYQQTPGQGLQFLFEYFSETQRNKGNFPGRFSGRQFSNSRSEMNVSTLELGDSALYLCASSSGRAGETQYFGPGTRLLVL.

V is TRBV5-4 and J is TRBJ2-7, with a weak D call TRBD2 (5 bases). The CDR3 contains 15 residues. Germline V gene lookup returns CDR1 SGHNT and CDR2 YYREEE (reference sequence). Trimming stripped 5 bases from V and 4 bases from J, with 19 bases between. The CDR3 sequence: CASRPSAGSGYEQYF. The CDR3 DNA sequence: TGTGCCAGCAGACCCTCGGCGGGTTCCGGGTACGAGCAGTACTTC.

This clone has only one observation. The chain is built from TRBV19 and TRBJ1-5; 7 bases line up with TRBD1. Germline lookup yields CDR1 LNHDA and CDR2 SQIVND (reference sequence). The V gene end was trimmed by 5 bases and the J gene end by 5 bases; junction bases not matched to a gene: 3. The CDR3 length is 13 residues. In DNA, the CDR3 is TGTGCCAGTAGTCCAGGGGGGGATCAGCCCCAGCATTTT. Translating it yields CASSPGGDQPQHF.

The CDR3 here is CASSLAGSRGATNEQFF. The CDR3 nucleotides are TGCGCCAGCAGCTTGGCCGGTTCGCGGGGGGCCACTAATGAGCAGTTCTTC. The V gene is TRBV5-1, the J gene TRBJ2-1; 8 nucleotides agree with TRBD2. The CDR3 spans 17 residues. Germline V lookup: CDR1 SGHRS, CDR2 YFSETQ. The V gene end was trimmed by 0 bases and the J gene end by 7 bases; junction bases not matched to a gene: 12. Full variable domain (outside the CDR3, taken from reference TRBV5-1 and TRBJ2-1): KAGVTQTPRYLIKTRGQQVTLSCSPISGHRSVSWYQQTPGQGLQFLFEYFSETQRNKGNFPGRFSGRQFSNSRSEMNVSTLELGDSALYLCASSLAGSRGATNEQFFGPGTRLTVL.

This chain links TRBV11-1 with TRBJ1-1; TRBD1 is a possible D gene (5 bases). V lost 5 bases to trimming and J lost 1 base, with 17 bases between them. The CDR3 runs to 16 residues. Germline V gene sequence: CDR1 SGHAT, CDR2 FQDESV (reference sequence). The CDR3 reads CASSLPLEGWNTEAFF. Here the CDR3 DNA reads TGTGCCAGCAGCCTTCCTCTGGAGGGGTGGAACACTGAAGCTTTCTTT.

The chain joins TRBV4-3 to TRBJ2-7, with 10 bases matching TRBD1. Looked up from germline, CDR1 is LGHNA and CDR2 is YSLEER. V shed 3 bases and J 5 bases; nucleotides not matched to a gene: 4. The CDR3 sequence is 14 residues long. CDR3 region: CASSQGQGIDEQYF. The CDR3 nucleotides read TGCGCCAGCAGCCAGGGACAGGGGATTGACGAGCAGTACTTC.

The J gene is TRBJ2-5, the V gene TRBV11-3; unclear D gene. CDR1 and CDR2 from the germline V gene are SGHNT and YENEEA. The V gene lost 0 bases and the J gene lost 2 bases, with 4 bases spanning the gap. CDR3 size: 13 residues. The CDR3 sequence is CASSLDLQETQYF. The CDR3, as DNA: TGTGCCAGCAGCTTAGATCTACAAGAGACCCAGTACTTC.

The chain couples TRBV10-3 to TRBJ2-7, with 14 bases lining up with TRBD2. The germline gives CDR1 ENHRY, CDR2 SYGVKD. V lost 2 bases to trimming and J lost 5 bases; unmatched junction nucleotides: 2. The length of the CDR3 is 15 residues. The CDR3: CAISETGLAGDEQYF. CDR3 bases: TGTGCCATCAGTGAGACGGGACTAGCGGGAGACGAGCAGTACTTC.

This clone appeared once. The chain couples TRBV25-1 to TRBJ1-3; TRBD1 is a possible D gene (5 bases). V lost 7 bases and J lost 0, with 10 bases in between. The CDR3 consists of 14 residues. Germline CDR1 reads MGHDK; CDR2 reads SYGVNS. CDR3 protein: CASKGGVSGNTIYF. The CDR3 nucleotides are TGTGCCAGCAAGGGAGGGGTCTCTGGAAACACCATATATTTT.

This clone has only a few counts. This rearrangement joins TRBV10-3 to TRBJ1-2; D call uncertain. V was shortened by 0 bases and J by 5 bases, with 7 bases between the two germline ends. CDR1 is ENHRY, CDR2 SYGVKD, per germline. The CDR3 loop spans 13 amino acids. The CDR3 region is CAISESKYYGYTF. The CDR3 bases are TGTGCCATCAGTGAGTCGAAGTATTATGGCTACACCTTC.

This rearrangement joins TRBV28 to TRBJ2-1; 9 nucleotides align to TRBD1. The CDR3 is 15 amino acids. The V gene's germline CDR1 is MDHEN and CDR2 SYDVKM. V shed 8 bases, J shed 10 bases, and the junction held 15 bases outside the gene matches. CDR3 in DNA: TGTGCCAGCTCTACCGGGACAGGGATGCCTAGGGAGCAGTTCTTC. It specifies CASSTGTGMPREQFF.

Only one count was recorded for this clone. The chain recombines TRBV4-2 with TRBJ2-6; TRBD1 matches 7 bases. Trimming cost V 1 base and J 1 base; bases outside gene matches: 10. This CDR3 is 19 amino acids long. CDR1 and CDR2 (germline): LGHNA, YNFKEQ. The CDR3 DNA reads TGTGCCAGCAGCCAAGTTTTAGGGGGCCTACGATCTGGGGCCAACGTCCTGACTTTC. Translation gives CASSQVLGGLRSGANVLTF.

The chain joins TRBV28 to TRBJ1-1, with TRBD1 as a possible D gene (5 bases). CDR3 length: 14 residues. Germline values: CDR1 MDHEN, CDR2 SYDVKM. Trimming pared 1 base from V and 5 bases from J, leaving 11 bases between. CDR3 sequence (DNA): TGTGCCAGCAGTTTATTGGAGGGGTGGACTGAAGCTTTCTTT. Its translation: CASSLLEGWTEAFF.